Each of the 2 T cell receptor beta chains below was sequenced from the same sample in a study of PD-1 blockade in classical Hodgkin lymphoma. Time point described: cycle 4 day 1 (C4D1), after 6 weeks of nivolumab. Each of the patients experienced relapse following autologous stem cell transplantation, and their brentuximab vedotin exposure differed. Investigators obtained CD8+ T cells from thawed PBMCs by magnetic negative selection. Measured with immunoSEQ multiplex PCR; TCRdb has only the in-frame clones, and not every one. This sample has 20,000 or so clones; 88% occur once, and the top ten carry 5%. Sequencing used CD8+ T cells from blood, obtained before the fourth cycle of nivolumab. Source of these receptors: a human donor with classical Hodgkin lymphoma.

This chain uses TRBV5-1 with TRBJ1-2, with 9 bases fitting TRBD1. CDR1 and CDR2 from the germline V gene are SGHRS and YFSETQ. V lost 4 bases and J lost 2; bases outside the gene matches: 12. This CDR3 has 17 amino acids. The CDR3 coding sequence is TGCGCCAGCAGCCCTACGGACAGGGGCTTCGTAAACTATGGCTACACCTTC. The encoded protein is CASSPTDRGFVNYGYTF.

The chain is built from TRBV27 and TRBJ2-1; TRBD2 matches at 9 bases. This CDR3 is built from 13 residues. V shed 2 bases, J shed 15 bases, and the junction held 8 bases outside the gene matches. Germline CDR1 and CDR2: MNHEY and SMNVEV (reference sequence). CDR3 residues: CASSLVGGRDWFF. The CDR3 nucleotides are TGTGCCAGCAGTTTAGTTGGCGGGAGGGATTGGTTCTTC.